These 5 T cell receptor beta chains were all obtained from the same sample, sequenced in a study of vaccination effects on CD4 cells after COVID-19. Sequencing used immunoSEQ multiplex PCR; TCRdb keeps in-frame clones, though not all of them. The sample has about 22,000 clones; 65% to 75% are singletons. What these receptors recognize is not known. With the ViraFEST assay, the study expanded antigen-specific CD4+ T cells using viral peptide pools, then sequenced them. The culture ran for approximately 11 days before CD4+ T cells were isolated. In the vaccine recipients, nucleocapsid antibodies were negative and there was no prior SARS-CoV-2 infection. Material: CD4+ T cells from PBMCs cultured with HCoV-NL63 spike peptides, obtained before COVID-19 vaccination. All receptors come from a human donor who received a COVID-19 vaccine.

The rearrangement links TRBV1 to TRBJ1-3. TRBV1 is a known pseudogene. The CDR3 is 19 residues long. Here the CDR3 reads CTSSRRRGRLDFSGNTIYF. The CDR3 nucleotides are TGCACCAGCAGCCGACGGAGAGGCCGTCTAGACTTCTCTGGAAACACCATATATTTT.

The CDR3 DNA reads as TGTGCCAGCAGTGAAGGGGGCGTCGGCGGGGAGCTGTTTTTT. It codes for CASSEGGVGGELFF. The chain couples TRBV2 to TRBJ2-2; D is possibly TRBD1 (5 bases). The CDR3 covers 14 residues. CDR1 SNHLY and CDR2 FYNNEI come from the germline V gene. V gave up 1 base and J gave up 7 bases, with 10 bases separating them. Full variable domain (missing parts from reference TRBV2 and TRBJ2-2): EPEVTQTPSHQVTQMGQEVILRCVPISNHLYFYWYRQILGQKVEFLVSFYNNEISEKSEIFDDQFSVERPDGSNFTLKIRSTKLEDSAMYFCASSEGGVGGELFFGEGSRLTVL.

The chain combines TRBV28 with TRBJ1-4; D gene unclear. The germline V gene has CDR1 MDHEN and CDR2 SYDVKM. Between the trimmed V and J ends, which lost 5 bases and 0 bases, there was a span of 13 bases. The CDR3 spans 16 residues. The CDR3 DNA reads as TGTGCCAGCAGTCGTGGGAGGAGATCAACTAATGAAAAACTGTTTTTT. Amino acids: CASSRGRRSTNEKLFF.

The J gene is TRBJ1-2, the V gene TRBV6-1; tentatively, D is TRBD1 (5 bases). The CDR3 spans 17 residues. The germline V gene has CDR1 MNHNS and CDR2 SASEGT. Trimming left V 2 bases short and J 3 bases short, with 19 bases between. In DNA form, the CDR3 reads TGTGCCAGCAGTGAACGGGACCGCGGCCGCCCCCACTATGGCTACACCTTC. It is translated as CASSERDRGRPHYGYTF.

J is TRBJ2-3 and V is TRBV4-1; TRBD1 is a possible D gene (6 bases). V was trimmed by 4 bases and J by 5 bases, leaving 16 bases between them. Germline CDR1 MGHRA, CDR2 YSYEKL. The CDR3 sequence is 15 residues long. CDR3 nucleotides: TGCGCCAGCAGCCCGAACAGGGTATTGAAAGATACGCAGTATTTT. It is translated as CASSPNRVLKDTQYF.